This T cell receptor (beta chain) is drawn from a study of beta chain features in type 1 diabetes. Study background: All samples together contributed 95 million to 110 million sorted cells for examination. Findings and limits, study-wide: Type 1 diabetes patients had TCRB CDR3s that were shorter (moderately but significantly so) in all four CD4+ subsets. The study found that naive, central memory and Treg TCRB repertoires appeared more similar in patients than in healthy donors.

Expressed TCRB transcripts were sequenced because the entire RNA isolate underwent reverse transcription. TCRdb's table, derived via immunoSEQ multiplex PCR, lists solely in-frame clones and lacks some. Here the sample spans about 930,000 clones, 15% to 20% being singletons. Using CD45RO/CCR7/CD25/CD127/CD95/CD27, CD4+ naive, central memory, regulatory and stem cell-like memory cells were sorted. Per germline, CDR1 MDHEN and CDR2 SYDVKM. The germline V and J ends were trimmed by 4 bases and 5 bases, with 11 bases remaining between them. The CDR3 is 13 residues long. As for this clone: Antigen specificity is unknown.

The TCR comes from a woman younger than 30 in good health. The source material was naive CD4+ T cells from blood. V usage is TRBV28 and J usage is TRBJ2-5; D is perhaps TRBD1 (6 bases). The CDR3 bases are TGTGCCAGCAGTTGGGCAGGGGTGGAGACCCAGTACTTC. Protein: CASSWAGVETQYF. Looking up the rest from reference TRBV28 and TRBJ2-5 gives the full variable domain: DVKVTQSSRYLVKRTGEKVFLECVQDMDHENMFWYRQDPGLGLRLIYFSYDVKMKEKGDIPEGYSVSREKKERFSLILESASTNQTSMYLCASSWAGVETQYFGPGTRLLVL.